The 19 T cell receptor beta chains in this list originate from one sample, sequenced in a study of T cells after posttransplantation cyclophosphamide. Assay: immunoSEQ multiplex PCR; the TCRdb copy retains only in-frame clones and omits some. The sample includes 35,000 to 40,000 clones, none of them occurring once. The material sequenced was PBMCs. The receptors here all came from a man aged 45 to 65 in good health, CMV-negative, and a related stem cell transplant donor.

In its sample, this clone ranks as medium-sized (0.01 to 0.1%). V gene TRBV5-6 combines with J gene TRBJ2-1, with D possibly matching TRBD1 (6 bases). The CDR3 spans 15 residues. Germline CDR1 reads SGHDT; CDR2 reads YYEEEE. V was cut by 3 bases and J by 0 bases, with 10 bases left in between. CDR3 region: CASSSDRSSYNEQFF. The CDR3 nucleotides are TGTGCCAGCAGCTCCGACAGGAGCTCCTACAATGAGCAGTTCTTC.

This clone was recorded at least ten times. V usage is TRBV27 and J usage is TRBJ2-7; 7 bases agree with TRBD2. Trimming took 6 bases from V and 0 from J; bases not matched to a gene: 5. There are 14 residues in the CDR3. CDR1 MNHEY and CDR2 SMNVEV come from the germline V gene (reference sequence). The CDR3 bases are TGTGCCAGCAGCCGGGACTATTTCTCCTACGAGCAGTACTTC. This sequence encodes CASSRDYFSYEQYF.

This clone was detected many times. V usage is TRBV7-9 and J usage is TRBJ1-3, with D possibly TRBD1 on 5 matching bases. The CDR3 covers 14 residues. Trimming pared 11 bases from V and 0 bases from J, leaving 14 bases between. Per germline, CDR1 SEHNR and CDR2 FQNEAQ (reference sequence). The CDR3 spells CAHGDFHSGNTIYF. CDR3 DNA: TGTGCCCACGGGGACTTCCACTCTGGAAACACCATATATTTT.

This clone showed up many times. This sequence joins TRBV6-5 and TRBJ1-1, with D perhaps matching TRBD1 (5 bases). Germline assignment: CDR1 MNHEY and CDR2 SVGAGI. CDR3 length equals 15 residues. V was pared by 2 bases and J by 0 bases, with 10 bases between. The CDR3 loop is CASSYIGAMNTEAFF. The CDR3 bases are TGTGCCAGCAGTTACATTGGGGCTATGAACACTGAAGCTTTCTTT.

The sample holds many counts of this clone. The genes are TRBV10-3 and TRBJ1-1; 10 bases agree with TRBD1. Germline values: CDR1 ENHRY, CDR2 SYGVKD. CDR3 length: 14 amino acids. Trimming removed 6 bases from V and 4 bases from J; junction bases left unmatched: 5. The CDR3 loop is CAIRYGTGATEAFF. DNA for the CDR3: TGTGCCATCAGGTACGGGACAGGGGCCACTGAAGCTTTCTTT.

This clone was detected many times. The V gene is TRBV7-2, the J gene TRBJ2-3, with D tentatively TRBD2 (5 bases). This CDR3 is 16 amino acids long. Trimming stripped 5 bases from V and 3 bases from J, with 18 bases between. Germline CDR1 is SGHTA and CDR2 is FQGNSA. CDR3 residues: CASSRGVLVLTDTQYF. The CDR3 DNA reads as TGTGCCAGCAGCCGTGGAGTACTAGTTCTTACAGATACGCAGTATTTT. Full variable domain (rest looked up from reference TRBV7-2 and TRBJ2-3): GAGVSQSPSNKVTEKGKDVELRCDPISGHTALYWYRQSLGQGLEFLIYFQGNSAPDKSGLPSDRFSAERTGGSVSTLTIQRTQQEDSAVYLCASSRGVLVLTDTQYFGPGTRLTVL.

This clone was found many times. The rearrangement joins TRBV7-9 to TRBJ2-3; 13 bases align to TRBD2. CDR3 length equals 16 residues. The junction had 7 bases not matched to a gene; V was cut back by 5 bases and J by 5 bases. Germline-derived CDR1 and CDR2 are SEHNR and FQNEAQ (reference sequence). The CDR3 protein is CASSRTSGRAEDTQYF. The DNA for the CDR3 is TGTGCCAGCAGCCGCACTAGCGGGAGGGCCGAAGATACGCAGTATTTT.

The table lists this clone with many counts. This chain joins TRBV27 and TRBJ1-1; 11 nucleotides line up with TRBD1. Germline CDR1 MNHEY, CDR2 SMNVEV (reference sequence). J gave up 5 bases and V 3 bases, and 2 bases lay outside the gene matches. The CDR3 totals 14 residues. CDR3 bases: TGTGCCAGCAGTTTCGGGACAGGGGGGACTGAAGCTTTCTTT. Protein: CASSFGTGGTEAFF.

This clone has only a few counts. The CDR3 is CASSRGTATNEKLFF. The CDR3 nucleotides are TGTGCCAGCTCGCGCGGTACTGCAACTAATGAAAAACTGTTTTTT. The J gene is TRBJ1-4, the V gene TRBV18; D gene uncertain. Germline CDR1 and CDR2: KGHSH and LQKENI. The CDR3 totals 15 residues. V dropped 6 bases and J dropped 0 bases, with 11 bases sitting between them.

This clone was observed many times. This chain links TRBV5-5 with TRBJ2-4; no clear D gene. CDR1 is SGHKS and CDR2 is YYEKEE in the germline V gene (reference sequence). This CDR3 comprises 14 residues. Trimming removed 0 bases at V and 7 bases at J, with 11 bases between. The CDR3 DNA reads as TGTGCCAGCAGCTTGGTCAGACATGTGAACATTCAGTACTTC. It yields the protein CASSLVRHVNIQYF.

This clone was found many times. The chain employs TRBV19 and TRBJ2-5, with D perhaps TRBD1 (6 bases). Trimming shortened V by 9 bases and J by 3 bases, and 14 bases separated the two germline ends. CDR3 size: 13 residues. In germline, CDR1 is LNHDA, CDR2 SQIVND (reference sequence). The CDR3 region has the DNA TGTGCCAGCGCATCTTCAGGGGAAGAGACCCAGTACTTC. This translates into CASASSGEETQYF.

There are many counts of this clone. The genes are TRBV7-2 and TRBJ1-2, with 7 nucleotides matching TRBD1. The V gene end was trimmed by 4 bases and the J gene end by 5 bases; junction bases not matched to a gene: 4. From germline, CDR1 is SGHTA and CDR2 FQGNSA. The CDR3 sequence is 13 residues long. The CDR3 loop reads CASSSAGGYGYTF. The CDR3 DNA is TGTGCCAGCAGCTCCGCAGGGGGATATGGCTACACCTTC.

This chain joins TRBV9 and TRBJ2-1, with D unclear. CDR1 SGDLS and CDR2 YYNGEE come from the germline V gene. The CDR3 sequence is 15 residues long. V gave up 0 bases and J gave up 6 bases, with 13 bases separating them. For the CDR3, the DNA is TGTGCCAGCAGCGTAGATACCCAGGCACTCAATGAGCAGTTCTTC. Translated, it gives CASSVDTQALNEQFF.

This clone was recorded at least ten times. The chain joins TRBV7-9 to TRBJ2-7; 9 positions agree with TRBD1. V was clipped by 4 bases and J by 5 bases; unmatched bases: 3. Germline values: CDR1 SEHNR, CDR2 FQNEAQ (reference sequence). The CDR3 has 13 amino acids. CDR3 sequence reads: CASSYRDRDEQYF. The DNA for the CDR3 is TGTGCCAGCAGCTACCGGGACAGGGACGAGCAGTACTTC.

There are a few counts of this clone. This sequence joins TRBV7-7 and TRBJ2-5; possible D gene TRBD2, 6 bases. The J call is uncertain, as TRBJ2-7 better fits the DNA end. The CDR3 sequence is 12 residues long. CDR1 is SSHAT, CDR2 FNYEAQ, per germline (reference sequence). CDR3 bases: TGTGCCAGGATTGGAGGGCCCTACGAGCAGTACTTC. Protein product: CARIGGPYEQYF.

This clone was detected many times. This chain uses TRBV29-1 with TRBJ1-2; no definite D call. CDR1 and CDR2 (germline): SQVTM, ANQGSEA. The CDR3 has 13 amino acids. Trimming removed 5 bases from V and 5 bases from J, with 15 bases in between. CDR3 coding DNA: TGCAGCGTTAGGCCCCCAGGTGCTTATGGCTACACCTTC. Amino acid sequence: CSVRPPGAYGYTF.

This clone has a count of ten or more. The V gene is TRBV28, the J gene TRBJ2-7, with D unclear. V was pared by 2 bases and J by 7 bases, with 9 bases between. Germline V CDR1 and CDR2: MDHEN, SYDVKM. The CDR3 extends over 12 amino acids. CDR3 DNA sequence: TGTGCCAGCAGTTTACCCCCGGGTGAGCAGTACTTC. It specifies CASSLPPGEQYF.

This chain uses TRBV7-3 with TRBJ2-5, with TRBD2 matching over 7 bases. V was pared by 2 bases and J by 5 bases, with 8 bases of the junction left unmatched. The CDR3 totals 15 residues. Germline V gene data show CDR1 as SGHTA and CDR2 as FQGTGA. The CDR3 DNA sequence: TGTGCCAGCAGCTTAGGGGGGGGGTCCGGGGAGACCCAGTACTTC. Encoded protein: CASSLGGGSGETQYF.

This clone was seen at least ten times. The chain carries TRBV19 and TRBJ2-5; D may be TRBD1 (6 bases). The CDR3 has 16 residues. Per germline, CDR1 LNHDA and CDR2 SQIVND (reference sequence). V was cut by 5 bases and J by 0 bases, with 16 bases left in between. The CDR3 sequence is CASSLGQGLNQETQYF. In nucleotides, the CDR3 is TGTGCCAGTAGTTTAGGGCAGGGGTTGAACCAAGAGACCCAGTACTTC.